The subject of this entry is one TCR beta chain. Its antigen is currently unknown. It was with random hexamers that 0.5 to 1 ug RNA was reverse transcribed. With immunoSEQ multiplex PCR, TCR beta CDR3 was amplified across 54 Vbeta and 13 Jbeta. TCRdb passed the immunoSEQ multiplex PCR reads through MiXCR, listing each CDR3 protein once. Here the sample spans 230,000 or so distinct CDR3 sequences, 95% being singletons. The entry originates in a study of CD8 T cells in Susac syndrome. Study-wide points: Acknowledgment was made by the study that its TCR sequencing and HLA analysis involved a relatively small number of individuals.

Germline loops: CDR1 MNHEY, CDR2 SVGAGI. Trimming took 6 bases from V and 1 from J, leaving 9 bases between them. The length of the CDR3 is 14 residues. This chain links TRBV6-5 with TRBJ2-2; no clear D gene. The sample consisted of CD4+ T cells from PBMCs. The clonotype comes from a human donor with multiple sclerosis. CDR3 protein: CASRRDLNTGELFF. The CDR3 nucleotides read TGTGCCAGCAGACGCGACTTGAACACCGGGGAGCTGTTTTTT.